These 28 T cell receptor beta chains share one sample of origin, sequenced in a study of T cells in Graves' hyperthyroidism and ophthalmopathy. The investigators amplified TCR beta CDR3 regions from RNA transcripts. HTBI primers were employed in a first-round RT-PCR of the TCR CDR3. TCRdb reanalysed the multiplex PCR reads using MiXCR and keeps one entry per CDR3 protein. The data hold 200,000 to 250,000 distinct CDR3 sequences, with around 17% observed a single time. The sample was blood. The receptors originated from a man in his forties with Graves' hyperthyroidism.

The DNA of the CDR3 is TGTGCCAGCAGCTTAGGGGTTTTCCGGGTGGCTTTCTTT. This gives the protein CASSLGVFRVAFF. J is TRBJ1-1 and V is TRBV13; D is ambiguous. The V gene lost 0 bases and the J gene lost 11 bases, with 13 bases spanning the gap. The CDR3 is 13 residues long. Germline V lookup: CDR1 PRHDT, CDR2 FYEKMQ (reference sequence).

This chain joins TRBV7-2 and TRBJ1-5; possible D gene TRBD1, 6 bases. Per the germline V gene, CDR1 is SGHTA and CDR2 is FQGNSA. This CDR3 region has 15 residues. V was cut by 2 bases and J by 0 bases, with 8 bases left in between. The DNA for the CDR3 is TGTGCCAGCAGCTTAATGGGACATAGCAATCAGCCCCAGCATTTT. This encodes CASSLMGHSNQPQHF.

This clonotype was counted ten times or more. The genes are TRBV7-3 and TRBJ2-3; D possibly corresponds to TRBD2 (6 bases). Germline V lookup: CDR1 SGHTA, CDR2 FQGTGA. V was cut by 4 bases and J by 0 bases, with 11 bases left in between. The CDR3 is 15 residues long. The CDR3 DNA reads TGTGCCAGCAGCTATGGGACTTCTAGCACAGATACGCAGTATTTT. Its translation: CASSYGTSSTDTQYF.

In its sample, this clonotype was seen many times. V is TRBV5-5 and J is TRBJ1-1; D may be TRBD1 (5 bases). The CDR3 sequence is 18 residues long. Looked up from germline, CDR1 is SGHKS and CDR2 is YYEKEE (reference sequence). Trimming cost V 3 bases and J 0 bases, with 21 bases left between them. CDR3 sequence reads: CASSSPGTQQGMNTEAFF. Here the CDR3 DNA reads TGTGCCAGCAGCTCCCCCGGGACGCAACAAGGGATGAACACTGAAGCTTTCTTT.

This clonotype has ten or more counts. This chain connects TRBV6-2 or TRBV6-3 to TRBJ2-3; D gene uncertain. Germline CDR1 MNHEY, CDR2 SVGEGT. V gave up 0 bases and J gave up 0 bases, with 10 bases separating them. The CDR3 covers 16 residues. The CDR3, as DNA: TGTGCCAGCAGTTACTCATCGGGTATGAGCACAGATACGCAGTATTTT. Translation: CASSYSSGMSTDTQYF.

Many counts were recorded for this clonotype. The gene calls are TRBV7-2 and TRBJ2-1; D ambiguous. The V end was cut by 4 bases, the J end by 0 bases, with 7 bases between. The length of the CDR3 is 14 residues. CDR1 and CDR2 from the germline V gene are SGHTA and FQGNSA. DNA of the CDR3: TGTGCCAGCAGCTCTCTTAGCTCCTACAATGAGCAGTTCTTC. Residues: CASSSLSSYNEQFF. The full variable domain, with the rest looked up from reference TRBV7-2 and TRBJ2-1, is GAGVSQSPSNKVTEKGKDVELRCDPISGHTALYWYRQSLGQGLEFLIYFQGNSAPDKSGLPSDRFSAERTGGSVSTLTIQRTQQEDSAVYLCASSSLSSYNEQFFGPGTRLTVL.

This clonotype appeared many times. V usage is TRBV28 and J usage is TRBJ1-2; TRBD1 might be the D (5 bases). The V and J ends lost 3 bases and 12 bases respectively, with 17 bases between them. The CDR3 totals 13 residues. Germline loops: CDR1 MDHEN, CDR2 SYDVKM. CDR3 loop: CASSFETAGSNTF. CDR3 DNA sequence: TGTGCCAGCAGTTTTGAGACTGCAGGGTCCAACACCTTC.

The rearrangement uses TRBV6-4 and TRBJ2-2; TRBD1 might be the D (5 bases). The germline CDR1 and CDR2 sequences are MRHNA and SNTAGT. Trimming left V 5 bases short and J 0 bases short, with 13 bases between. The CDR3 totals 16 residues. Here the CDR3 reads CASSYRQGTNTGELFF. For the CDR3, the DNA is TGTGCCAGCAGTTATCGGCAGGGTACGAACACCGGGGAGCTGTTTTTT.

This clonotype has just a few counts. The chain has TRBV6-1 and TRBJ1-1; no reliable D call. The CDR3 runs to 13 residues. Germline V gene sequence: CDR1 MNHNS, CDR2 SASEGT. Trimming shortened V by 5 bases and J by 1 base, and 8 bases separated the two germline ends. The CDR3 protein is CASSSFTNTEAFF. CDR3 in DNA: TGTGCCAGCAGTTCCTTCACGAACACTGAAGCTTTCTTT.

The chain uses TRBV5-1 and TRBJ1-1; weak D call: TRBD1 (6 bases). The CDR3 extends over 14 amino acids. V lost 4 bases and J 6 bases, leaving 16 bases between the germline ends. Germline CDR1 SGHRS, CDR2 YFSETQ. CDR3 in DNA: TGCGCCAGCAGCGGGGGGAACAGGGTTTCTGAAGCTTTCTTT. Translating it yields CASSGGNRVSEAFF.

The sample holds many counts of this clonotype. V is TRBV6-2 or TRBV6-3 and J is TRBJ1-1; TRBD1 might be the D (5 bases). The germline CDR1 and CDR2 sequences are MNHEY and SVGEGT. This CDR3 is 14 amino acids long. V lost 2 bases and J 3 bases, leaving 10 bases between the germline ends. The CDR3 region has the DNA TGTGCCAGCAGTTACAATAACAGGTACACTGAAGCTTTCTTT. Its translation: CASSYNNRYTEAFF.

This clonotype has a count of ten or more. This chain uses TRBV3-1 with TRBJ1-5; 9 positions match TRBD1. This CDR3 is built from 17 residues. Germline CDR1 and CDR2: LGHDT and YNNKEL (reference sequence). V gave up 0 bases and J gave up 5 bases; unmatched junction bases: 8. CDR3 loop: CASSQDVGQGGDQPQHF. The CDR3 nucleotides read TGTGCCAGCAGCCAAGATGTGGGACAGGGAGGCGATCAGCCCCAGCATTTT.

This clonotype occurred many times. One end of the junction varies from germline; a read error may be responsible. The V and J genes are TRBV30 and TRBJ1-5; 11 bases are shared with TRBD1. In germline, CDR1 is GTSNPN, CDR2 SVGIG (reference sequence). This CDR3 comprises 16 residues. The CDR3 DNA reads TGTGCCTGGAGTCCCAAAAAGGGACAGGGGGATCAGACCCAGCATTTT. It specifies CAWSPKKGQGDQTQHF.

This clonotype was observed many times. The rearrangement links TRBV28 to TRBJ2-7; a possible D gene is TRBD1 (6 bases). This CDR3 comprises 14 residues. Germline V lookup: CDR1 MDHEN, CDR2 SYDVKM. V gave up 5 bases and J gave up 3 bases, with 14 bases separating them. CDR3 in DNA: TGTGCCAGCAGTACCTCGACAGGAATCTACGAGCAGTACTTC. It is translated as CASSTSTGIYEQYF.

V is TRBV7-3 and J is TRBJ1-2; D uncertain. CDR1 and CDR2 from the germline V gene are SGHTA and FQGTGA. This CDR3 is 13 amino acids long. V gave up 1 base and J gave up 4 bases, with 7 bases separating them. Here the CDR3 reads CASSLMGGYGYTF. The CDR3 nucleotides read TGTGCCAGCAGCTTAATGGGTGGCTATGGCTACACCTTC.

The V and J genes are TRBV4-3 and TRBJ1-2; no clear D. The CDR3 extends over 16 amino acids. CDR1 and CDR2 (germline): LGHNA, YSLEER. V was trimmed by 0 bases and J by 5 bases, leaving 16 bases between them. CDR3 sequence reads: CASSQEARNRGYGYTF. Here the CDR3 DNA reads TGCGCCAGCAGCCAAGAGGCCAGGAATCGGGGTTATGGCTACACCTTC.

This clonotype was detected ten times or more. This rearrangement joins TRBV11-3 to TRBJ2-1; D call uncertain. Germline CDR1 reads SGHNT; CDR2 reads YENEEA. V was pared by 2 bases and J by 10 bases, with 9 bases between. CDR3 length: 12 amino acids. The CDR3 is CASSLQTGEQFF. DNA for the CDR3: TGTGCCAGCAGCTTACAGACGGGCGAGCAGTTCTTC.

This clonotype was seen repeatedly, ten times or more. The rearrangement uses TRBV6-1 and TRBJ2-7; perhaps TRBD2 as D (5 bases). Germline V gene sequence: CDR1 MNHNS, CDR2 SASEGT. The V gene lost 1 base and the J gene lost 6 bases, with 13 bases spanning the gap. This CDR3 region has 14 residues. The CDR3 is CASSEGRTPVEQYF. In DNA, the CDR3 is TGTGCCAGCAGTGAAGGACGGACTCCAGTCGAGCAGTACTTC.

This clonotype appeared many times. The V gene is TRBV20-1, the J gene TRBJ2-7, with TRBD1 matching 9 bases. Germline V CDR1 and CDR2: DFQATT, SNEGSKA (reference sequence). CDR3 length: 12 amino acids. Trimming removed 6 bases from V and 5 bases from J; junction bases left unmatched: 5. The CDR3 sequence: CSAPDRGDEQYF. The CDR3 bases are TGCAGTGCGCCCGACAGGGGGGACGAGCAGTACTTC.

The V call is TRBV6-1, the J call TRBJ2-7, with D perhaps TRBD2 (5 bases). The CDR3 runs to 14 residues. Germline-derived CDR1 and CDR2 are MNHNS and SASEGT. Between the trimmed V and J ends, which lost 4 bases and 5 bases, there was a span of 15 bases. CDR3 region: CASSAGISVHEQYF. In DNA form, the CDR3 reads TGTGCCAGCAGTGCGGGGATCAGCGTCCACGAGCAGTACTTC.

This clonotype was detected many times. The chain is built from TRBV12-3 or TRBV12-4 and TRBJ1-5; tentatively, D is TRBD1 (5 bases). Trimming took 6 bases from V and 2 from J, leaving 11 bases between them. There are 14 residues in the CDR3. The DNA of the CDR3 is TGTGCCAGCAGGGGGGGTCTCGGCAATCAGCCCCAGCATTTT. Protein product: CASRGGLGNQPQHF.

This clonotype was counted many times. J is TRBJ1-5 and V is TRBV2, with D perhaps TRBD1 (6 bases). Deletions cut 6 bases from V and 1 base from J, with 13 bases between. The length of the CDR3 is 15 residues. Germline CDR1 and CDR2: SNHLY and FYNNEI. CDR3 in DNA: TGTGCCAGCAGCGATACTGGACAGAGCAATCAGCCCCAGCATTTT. This codes for CASSDTGQSNQPQHF.

This clonotype occurred many times. Here the CDR3 DNA reads TGCAGTGCTAGAGAATTTAGAGGGGGACAGCCATCCTACAATGAGCAGTTCTTC. Amino acid sequence: CSAREFRGGQPSYNEQFF. The V gene is TRBV20-1, the J gene TRBJ2-1; TRBD1 matches 7 bases. The V gene end was trimmed by 0 bases and the J gene end by 1 base; junction bases not matched to a gene: 12. Germline V lookup: CDR1 DFQATT, CDR2 SNEGSKA (reference sequence). The CDR3 consists of 18 residues.

The chain carries TRBV19 and TRBJ2-6; 8 bases fit TRBD1. V shed 5 bases and J 4 bases; nucleotides not matched to a gene: 7. Germline values: CDR1 LNHDA, CDR2 SQIVND (reference sequence). The CDR3 is made up of 16 amino acids. CDR3 residues: CASSPRTGSGANVLTF. Here the CDR3 DNA reads TGTGCCAGTAGTCCAAGGACAGGGTCCGGGGCCAACGTCCTGACTTTC.

This clonotype was recorded at least ten times. The genes are TRBV30 and TRBJ2-7; 7 positions match TRBD1. V gave up 7 bases and J gave up 0 bases; unmatched junction bases: 9. Germline CDR1 is GTSNPN and CDR2 is SVGIG (reference sequence). The CDR3 consists of 14 residues. The CDR3 loop reads CASKARDSSYEQYF. CDR3 sequence (DNA): TGTGCCTCTAAGGCCCGGGACAGCTCCTACGAGCAGTACTTC.

The chain links TRBV28 to TRBJ1-5; a possible D gene is TRBD1 (5 bases). The CDR3 length is 14 residues. The ends were cut back, 5 bases at V and 0 bases at J, with 8 bases in the middle. Germline lookup yields CDR1 MDHEN and CDR2 SYDVKM. CDR3 nucleotides: TGTGCCAGCAGTCGTCAGGGTAGCAATCAGCCCCAGCATTTT. This translates into CASSRQGSNQPQHF.

At least ten counts were recorded for this clonotype. J is TRBJ1-2 and V is TRBV30; TRBD1 agrees at 8 bases. Trimming at V came to 3 bases and at J to 8 bases, leaving 5 bases not matched to a gene. This CDR3 contains 12 residues. Germline CDR1 reads GTSNPN; CDR2 reads SVGIG (reference sequence). As DNA, the CDR3 is TGTGCCTGGAGAGCGGACAGGGAAGGCTACACCTTC. It encodes CAWRADREGYTF. The whole variable domain, filled in from reference TRBV30 and TRBJ1-2, reads SQTIHQWPATLVQPVGSPLSLECTVEGTSNPNLYWYRQAAGRGLQLLFYSVGIGQISSEVPQNLSASRPQDRQFILSSKKLLLSDSGFYLCAWRADREGYTFGSGTRLTVV.

This clonotype occurred a few times. The chain couples TRBV7-2 to TRBJ1-5; D is unresolved. Trimming removed 3 bases at V and 3 bases at J, with 9 bases between. From germline, CDR1 is SGHTA and CDR2 FQGNSA. This CDR3 comprises 14 residues. CDR3 sequence (DNA): TGTGCCAGCAGCTTTGGACCCTTCAATCAGCCCCAGCATTTT. It encodes CASSFGPFNQPQHF.